These 7 T cell receptor beta chains were all obtained from the same sample, sequenced in a study of neurological immune-mediated disorders (dated by TCRdb to about 2019). Libraries came from 5' RACE. The sequencer was an Illumina HiSeq 2500. TCRdb applied fastp at Q25 and MiXCR to the public reads, then kept only in-frame beta chains. Every entry covers one CDR3 protein and lists the most common genes and DNA from its rows. The sample table records 65,000 to 85,000 distinct CDR3 sequences; 3.2% of these occur just once. Clones ranked in the top ten supply roughly 5.2% of the sample. The sample was PBMCs. The receptor set was obtained from a woman aged 45-60 years with multiple sclerosis.

This clonotype was recorded many times. The chain recombines TRBV4-1 with TRBJ1-2; D gene uncertain. Germline values: CDR1 MGHRA, CDR2 YSYEKL. The V end lost 1 base, the J end lost 2 bases, and 14 bases lay between the germline ends. The CDR3 loop spans 16 amino acids. The CDR3: CASSQVMGTQNYGYTF. The CDR3 DNA reads TGCGCCAGCAGCCAAGTTATGGGAACCCAAAACTATGGCTACACCTTC.

This clonotype was detected ten times or more. The chain couples TRBV6-5 to TRBJ1-1, with D possibly TRBD1 on 5 matching bases. Looked up from germline, CDR1 is MNHEY and CDR2 is SVGAGI. This CDR3 contains 13 residues. Trimming stripped 5 bases from V and 5 bases from J, with 12 bases between. The CDR3 here is CASSRGIGTEAFF. The CDR3, as DNA: TGTGCCAGCAGTCGGGGGATTGGGACTGAAGCTTTCTTT.

This clonotype has ten or more counts. The rearrangement links TRBV10-3 to TRBJ2-3, with 7 bases lining up with TRBD2. V gave up 8 bases and J gave up 0 bases; unmatched junction bases: 8. CDR3 length: 15 residues. Germline V gives CDR1 ENHRY, CDR2 SYGVKD. CDR3 region: CAIGDPSGSTDTQYF. The CDR3 DNA reads as TGTGCCATCGGGGACCCTAGCGGTAGCACAGATACGCAGTATTTT.

This clonotype was recorded a few times. The rearrangement uses TRBV20-1 and TRBJ2-2; D is possibly TRBD1 or TRBD2 (6 bases each). Looked up from germline, CDR1 is DFQATT and CDR2 is SNEGSKA (reference sequence). CDR3 size: 17 residues. Trimming left V 6 bases short and J 3 bases short, with 23 bases between. DNA of the CDR3: TGCAGTGCCCCCAGCACATTGGGGGGCTTGTACACCGGGGAGCTGTTTTTT. Protein sequence: CSAPSTLGGLYTGELFF.

This clonotype was observed many times. The chain joins TRBV20-1 to TRBJ2-1; D remains ambiguous. CDR3 length equals 11 residues. The germline gives CDR1 DFQATT, CDR2 SNEGSKA (reference sequence). The V gene lost 5 bases and the J gene lost 3 bases, with 5 bases spanning the gap. The CDR3 sequence is CSASDYNEQFF. Written as DNA, the CDR3 is TGCAGTGCTTCAGACTACAATGAGCAGTTCTTC.

This clonotype was found many times. The V call is TRBV9, the J call TRBJ2-3; the match to TRBD2 covers 9 bases. The CDR3 covers 15 residues. With 3 bases clipped from V and 2 bases from J, the junction kept 4 bases outside the gene matches. Looked up from germline, CDR1 is SGDLS and CDR2 is YYNGEE. The DNA for the CDR3 is TGTGCCAGCAGCGATAGCGGGGGAAACACAGATACGCAGTATTTT. The encoded protein is CASSDSGGNTDTQYF.

On this clonotype: Given a much more abundant clone one base away, this may be a read error. The CDR3 does not end in the conserved phenylalanine or tryptophan, so this is likely a read error. J is TRBJ2-4 and V is TRBV20-1; D is unresolved. The CDR3 has 12 amino acids. In germline, CDR1 is DFQATT, CDR2 SNEGSKA (reference sequence). V lost 7 bases and J lost 2, with 9 bases in between. Here the CDR3 reads CSGGRSKNIQYC. The CDR3 nucleotides are TGCAGTGGAGGAAGGTCCAAAAACATTCAGTACTGC.